This is a list of T cell receptor beta chains from one sample in a study of shared clonotypes between healthy human individuals. Here immunoSEQ multiplex PCR was the method, and the copy in TCRdb shows in-frame clones only, minus some. Among hundreds of thousands of clones listed, roughly 80% were seen once. What was sequenced was PBMCs. These receptors were taken from a woman in her thirties or forties in good health. Some clones in this sample may be carry-over from other donors' samples. The CDR3 runs from the conserved cysteine through the conserved F or W. The order of the fields is J gene, clone size, V gene, CDR3 length, D gene, CDR3 DNA, CDR3 protein. D genes are given only for firm matches. Size is omitted from some rows. Given values are once, few, many or a class for expanded clones.

>TRBJ1-1|NA|TRBV6-1|14|NA
TGTGCCAGCAGTGTTCAACCGGAGAACACTGAAGCTTTCTTT
CASSVQPENTEAFF
>TRBJ2-7|NA|TRBV7-8|14|NA
TGTGCCAGTTTCCTCCGCTACTCACCCTACGAGCAGTACTTC
CASFLRYSPYEQYF
>TRBJ2-3|many|TRBV7-9|13|NA
TGTGCCAGCACCTCTGGGGGGATAGATACGCAGTATTTT
CASTSGGIDTQYF
>TRBJ1-1|NA|TRBV7-2|14|NA
TGTGCCAGCAGCTCTTCGGGACATGGCACTGAAGCTTTCTTT
CASSSSGHGTEAFF
>TRBJ1-3|NA|TRBV4-2|15|NA
TGTGCCAGCAGCCAAGATACGGTTGGGGGGGACACCATATATTTT
CASSQDTVGGDTIYF
>TRBJ1-3|NA|TRBV15|16|NA
TGTGCCACCAGCAGAGATCAAGGAGACCGGGGAAACACCATATATTTT
CATSRDQGDRGNTIYF
>TRBJ2-2|NA|TRBV28|17|TRBD1
TGTGCCAGCAGTACAGGGGCTAGTACCGCGAACACCGGGGAGCTGTTTTTT
CASSTGASTANTGELFF
>TRBJ1-4|NA|TRBV19|14|TRBD1
TGTGCCAGTAGCGGACAGGGGGCGCCTGAAAAACTGTTTTTT
CASSGQGAPEKLFF
>TRBJ2-3|NA|TRBV30|12|NA
TGTGCCTGGACAGCGCGCACAGATACGCAGTATTTT
CAWTARTDTQYF
>TRBJ2-7|few|TRBV10-3|12|TRBD2
TGTGCCATCAGCCCCCGGGAGGACGAGCAGTACTTC
CAISPREDEQYF
>TRBJ1-6|NA|TRBV4-2|17|TRBD1
TGTGCCAGCAGCCCCGGACAGGCTAGCTCCTATAATTCACCCCTCCACTTT
CASSPGQASSYNSPLHF
>TRBJ2-3|NA|TRBV7-2|15|NA
TGTGCCAGCAGCTCCTTTCGGGCAGGCACAGATACGCAGTATTTT
CASSSFRAGTDTQYF
>TRBJ1-5|NA|TRBV27|13|NA
TGTGCCAGCAGTTTAACCCGGGGTCAGCCCCAGCATTTT
CASSLTRGQPQHF
>TRBJ2-4|NA|TRBV28|13|NA
TGTGCCGCAATGACTACATACAAAAACATTCAGTACTTC
CAAMTTYKNIQYF
>TRBJ2-2|NA|TRBV9|16|TRBD1
TGTGCCAGCAGCGTAGTTCAGGGGGCGGCTAGCACGGAGCTGTTTTTT
CASSVVQGAASTELFF
>TRBJ1-1|NA|TRBV2|15|NA
TGTGCCAGCAGTTCGGCCGGGACAACCAACTCCGACGCTTTCTTT
CASSSAGTTNSDAFF
>TRBJ2-5|NA|TRBV7-3|15|NA
TGTGCCAGCAGCTTAACGCCGGGACCCCAAGAGACCCAGTACTTC
CASSLTPGPQETQYF
>TRBJ2-7|NA|TRBV21-1|16|NA
TGTGCCAGCAGCAATTTACCTAGCGGGCTTCCCTACGAGCAGTACTTC
CASSNLPSGLPYEQYF
>TRBJ2-1|NA|TRBV28|13|NA
TGTGCCAGCAGTAAGGTCGGGGCGGATGAGCAGTTCTTC
CASSKVGADEQFF
>TRBJ2-7|NA|TRBV28|12|NA
TGTGCCAGCAGCCTTCTTGCCTACGAGCAGTACTTC
CASSLLAYEQYF
>TRBJ2-7|NA|TRBV5-1|13|NA
TGCGCCAGCAGCTTGGAGGTCTCCTACGAGCAGTACTTC
CASSLEVSYEQYF
>TRBJ1-1|NA|TRBV13|15|NA
TGTGCCAGCAGCTTAGGGATGGGGGAGGGCACTGAAGCTTTCTTT
CASSLGMGEGTEAFF
>TRBJ2-7|once|TRBV4-1|14|NA
TGCGCCAGCAGCCAAGATACGCGGGACTACGAGCAGTACTTC
CASSQDTRDYEQYF
>TRBJ2-7|NA|TRBV7-2|14|NA
TGTGCCAGCAGCTTAGTATTCGGGACACACGAGCAGTACTTC
CASSLVFGTHEQYF
>TRBJ2-7|NA|TRBV6-6|15|NA
TGTGCCAGCAGAGAAGAGGGCAGGGGGGGGTACGAGCAGTACTTC
CASREEGRGGYEQYF
>TRBJ1-2|few|TRBV6-1|16|NA
TGTGCCAGCAGTGAGGACAGCACTAGGGTCAACTATGGCTACACCTTC
CASSEDSTRVNYGYTF
>TRBJ2-7|NA|TRBV10-1|17|TRBD2
TGCGCCAGCAGTGAGTCGGACCGGGGGGGGAGGGTCTACGAGCAGTACTTC
CASSESDRGGRVYEQYF
>TRBJ2-1|NA|TRBV10-3|17|NA
TGTGCCATCAGTGAGAGGGGGGCGGCGACCTCCTACAATGAGCAGTTCTTC
CAISERGAATSYNEQFF
>TRBJ2-7|NA|TRBV6-5|13|NA
TGTGCCAGCAGTTATGGCAGAGCCTACGAGCAGTACTTC
CASSYGRAYEQYF
>TRBJ2-7|NA|TRBV28|14|TRBD2
TGTGCCAGCAGTATAACCGGGACTATCTACGAGCAGTACTTC
CASSITGTIYEQYF
>TRBJ1-2|NA|TRBV4-1|13|NA
TGCGCCAGCAGCCAAGTGGGGTTTGCTGGCTACACCTTC
CASSQVGFAGYTF
>TRBJ2-5|NA|TRBV7-3|16|TRBD1
TGTGCCAGCAGCTTAAGGGGGACAGTCCTCCAAGAGACCCAGTACTTC
CASSLRGTVLQETQYF
>TRBJ2-7|NA|TRBV18|15|NA
TGTGCCAGCTCACCACCCTACGGGGCGGAGAACGAGCAGTACTTC
CASSPPYGAENEQYF
>TRBJ2-5|NA|TRBV5-4|14|TRBD1
TGTGCCAGCAGCGCGCGCCAGGGGGTAGAGACCCAGTACTTC
CASSARQGVETQYF
>TRBJ2-6|NA|TRBV5-5|16|NA
TGTGCCAGCAGCTCGGGACGGACCTCTGGGGCCAACGTCCTGACTTTC
CASSSGRTSGANVLTF
>TRBJ1-2|NA|TRBV5-5|14|NA
TGTGCCAGCAGTTTTTTGGTCAGGGGCTATGGCTACACCTTC
CASSFLVRGYGYTF
>TRBJ1-4|NA|TRBV28|14|TRBD1
TGTGCCAGCAGTCCCCGGACAGGGGGTGCAAAACTGTTTTTT
CASSPRTGGAKLFF
>TRBJ2-7|NA|TRBV18|14|NA
TGTGCCAGCTCCCCGGGACTCCAAAACTACGAGCAGTACTTC
CASSPGLQNYEQYF
>TRBJ2-7|NA|TRBV21-1|16|NA
TGTGCCAGCAGCAAGGGCACAGGGCCGAACTCCTACGAGCAGTACTTC
CASSKGTGPNSYEQYF
>TRBJ1-2|NA|TRBV6-1|14|TRBD1
TGTGCCAGCAGTGGCGGGACAGGGGACTATGGCTACACCTTC
CASSGGTGDYGYTF
>TRBJ2-7|NA|TRBV19|17|TRBD1
TGTGCCAGTCCGAGGGAAACCCGGGACAGGGGTAGCGGCGAGCAGTACTTC
CASPRETRDRGSGEQYF
>TRBJ2-7|NA|TRBV19|15|TRBD1
TGTGCCAGTAGGATGACAGGGGGCGGCTCCTACGAGCAGTACTTC
CASRMTGGGSYEQYF